This TCR beta chain was captured by sequencing in a study of T-cell reconstitution after alpha-beta-depleted transplantation in children. Study-wide findings and caveats: After transplant, at about two months, alpha-beta T cells were reportedly derived from several hundred expanded graft clones.

This clonotype was recorded once. Its antigen is unidentified. Germline lookup yields CDR1 MNHEY and CDR2 SVGEGT. Trimming shortened V by 7 bases and J by 2 bases, and 11 bases separated the two germline ends. There are 13 residues in the CDR3. A library of TCRbeta sequences, prepared with unique molecular identifiers, was generated. From the PCR reads, TCRdb called clonotypes with MiXCR, one entry per CDR3 protein. Of 900,000 or so distinct CDR3 sequences in the sample, 16% were seen once. The V call is TRBV6-2 or TRBV6-3, the J call TRBJ2-5; D is ambiguous. The TCR comes from a male patient aged 5 to 17 who had a stem cell transplant for acute lymphoblastic leukemia, so the T cells may come from the graft donor. The sample consisted of PBMCs, mostly from graft donor cells, taken 360 days after TCRalphabeta/CD19-depleted stem cell transplant. Here the CDR3 reads CASTQRVQETQYF. The CDR3 DNA reads as TGTGCCAGCACCCAGCGAGTACAAGAGACCCAGTACTTC.